Listed below are T cell receptor beta chains from one sample, sequenced in a study of T-cell reconstitution after alpha-beta-depleted transplantation in children. TCRdb fed the PCR reads into MiXCR, producing one record per CDR3 protein. Of approximately 500,000 distinct CDR3 sequences in the sample, 8% to 11% are singletons; the top ten hold around 2%. The sequencing used PBMCs, collected before TCRalphabeta/CD19-depleted stem cell transplant. Source of these receptors: a child under 10 years old with inherited bone marrow failure, due to receive a stem cell transplant. The CDR3 runs from the conserved cysteine through the conserved F or W. D genes are given only for firm matches. Clone size, where shown, is once, few, many, or a class for clones that have expanded.

d_call	clone_size	v_call	j_call	cdr3_aa	cdr3_nt
-	many	TRBV29-1	TRBJ2-3	CSVEDGGALSTDTQYF	TGCAGCGTTGAGGACGGAGGAGCACTTAGCACAGATACGCAGTATTTT
TRBD1	many	TRBV27	TRBJ2-5	CATVPGGRKTQYF	TGTGCCACGGTCCCAGGGGGAAGGAAGACCCAGTACTTC
-	many	TRBV29-1	TRBJ2-1	CSVRASVLEQFF	TGCAGCGTTAGAGCTAGCGTCTTGGAGCAGTTCTTC
-	-	TRBV29-1	TRBJ2-3	CSVPTPRRGTDTQYF	TGCAGCGTTCCGACACCGAGGAGAGGCACAGATACGCAGTATTTT
-	-	TRBV4-3	TRBJ1-1	CASSQDRRDRFEAFF	TGCGCCAGCAGCCAAGATAGGCGGGACCGGTTTGAAGCTTTCTTT
-	-	TRBV15	TRBJ1-2	CATSRDLQTYGYTF	TGTGCCACCAGCAGAGATCTACAGACCTATGGCTACACCTTC
-	-	TRBV7-6	TRBJ2-1	CASSLVLGEQFF	TGTGCCAGCAGCTTAGTCCTTGGGGAGCAGTTCTTC
TRBD2	-	TRBV6-2/TRBV6-3	TRBJ2-1	CASSYSLAGGDNEQFF	TGTGCCAGCAGTTACTCACTAGCGGGAGGTGACAATGAGCAGTTCTTC
TRBD2	many	TRBV28	TRBJ2-7	CASSLPGLAGVSSSYEQYF	TGTGCCAGCAGTTTACCGGGACTAGCGGGGGTATCTAGTTCCTACGAGCAGTACTTC
-	few	TRBV19	TRBJ2-2	CASSPSVRGPNTGELFF	TGTGCCAGTAGTCCCAGTGTGAGGGGCCCGAACACCGGGGAGCTGTTTTTT
TRBD2	-	TRBV27	TRBJ2-7	CASGSGLASYEQYF	TGTGCCAGCGGTTCGGGACTAGCGTCTTACGAGCAGTACTTC
TRBD2	many	TRBV18	TRBJ2-3	CASSQTTSWRTDTQYF	TGTGCCAGCTCCCAAACGACTAGCTGGCGCACAGATACGCAGTATTTT
-	few	TRBV20-1	TRBJ2-1	CSASFSGPHNEQFF	TGCAGTGCTAGTTTTTCGGGCCCGCACAATGAGCAGTTCTTC
-	many	TRBV25-1	TRBJ2-5	CASSEGAEETQYF	TGTGCCAGCAGTGAGGGGGCAGAGGAGACCCAGTACTTC
-	-	TRBV29-1	TRBJ2-2	CSVESSTTGELFF	TGCAGCGTTGAATCGTCTACCACCGGGGAGCTGTTTTTT
TRBD1	-	TRBV7-2	TRBJ2-1	CASNPGQGARNEQFF	TGTGCCAGCAATCCGGGACAGGGGGCGCGGAATGAGCAGTTCTTC
-	many	TRBV25-1	TRBJ2-7	CASSVAGDF	TGTGCCAGCAGTGTGGCCGGGGACTTC
-	few	TRBV7-9	TRBJ1-2	CASSGDRLPNYGYTF	TGTGCCAGCAGCGGAGACAGGCTTCCTAACTATGGCTACACCTTC
TRBD2	many	TRBV18	TRBJ2-7	CASSQTSGTSYEQYF	TGTGCCAGCTCACAGACTAGCGGGACTTCCTACGAGCAGTACTTC
-	few	TRBV12-3/TRBV12-4	TRBJ1-1	CASSFIQEEAFF	TGTGCCAGCAGTTTTATTCAGGAGGAAGCTTTCTTT
TRBD2	many	TRBV5-6	TRBJ2-7	CASGTSAYEQYF	TGTGCCAGCGGGACTAGCGCCTACGAGCAGTACTTC
TRBD1	many	TRBV6-1	TRBJ2-7	CASSAGTGTREQYF	TGTGCCAGCAGTGCCGGGACAGGGACGAGGGAGCAGTACTTC
-	many	TRBV20-1	TRBJ1-4	CSASRDTTEKLFF	TGCAGTGCTAGTCGGGACACTACTGAAAAACTGTTTTTT
-	many	TRBV7-9	TRBJ2-1	CASSLGAGLNYNEQFF	TGTGCCAGCAGCTTAGGTGCAGGTCTTAACTACAATGAGCAGTTCTTC
-	many	TRBV15	TRBJ2-7	CATSDYFRTYEQYF	TGTGCCACCAGCGATTACTTCCGGACCTACGAGCAGTACTTC
TRBD2	few	TRBV4-3	TRBJ2-7	CASSQGSGRAPYEQYF	TGCGCCAGCAGCCAAGGAAGCGGGAGGGCCCCCTACGAGCAGTACTTC
-	many	TRBV19	TRBJ1-1	CASGSTVYTEAFF	TGTGCCTCGGGGTCGACAGTTTACACTGAAGCTTTCTTT
TRBD2	-	TRBV20-1	TRBJ2-5	CSAYRGGETQYF	TGCAGTGCTTACCGGGGAGGGGAGACCCAGTACTTC
TRBD1	many	TRBV27	TRBJ1-2	CASSLQQGTDNYGYTF	TGTGCCAGCAGTCTCCAACAGGGGACGGATAACTATGGCTACACCTTC